Each of the 32 T cell receptor beta chains below was sequenced from the same sample in a study of OX40 agonist ivuxolimab in advanced cancers. Libraries were constructed by the immunoSEQ multiplex PCR assay. In its TCRdb copy, this immuneACCESS table keeps in-frame sequences only and misses some clones. Where compared with another copy, unresolved V genes explain less than half of these, and the others have no known cause. This sample is represented by approximately 18,000 clones; 86% of them were singletons. The ten top clones hold about 17% of the sample. The sequencing here drew on CD4+ or CD8+ T cells sorted from blood, taken in a trial of the OX40 agonist ivuxolimab. Source of these receptors: an adult with an advanced solid tumor such as melanoma, head and neck, liver or kidney cancer.

The J gene is TRBJ2-7, the V gene TRBV5-1, with 7 bases that match TRBD1. The CDR3 totals 14 residues. V lost 4 bases, J lost 3 bases, and 7 bases stayed unmatched. The germline gives CDR1 SGHRS, CDR2 YFSETQ. The DNA of the CDR3 is TGCGCCAGCAGCCCCGGGACAGTTTTCTACGAGCAGTACTTC. Translating gives CASSPGTVFYEQYF.

The chain links TRBV5-1 to TRBJ2-3; TRBD2 matches 8 bases. The CDR3 length is 19 residues. Trimming cost V 0 bases and J 3 bases; bases outside gene matches: 15. Germline lookup yields CDR1 SGHRS and CDR2 YFSETQ. CDR3 nucleotide sequence: TGCGCCAGCAGCTTGGCCTCGCTAGCGGGTACCCCATCGACAGATACGCAGTATTTT. It encodes CASSLASLAGTPSTDTQYF.

This clone came up once. DNA of the CDR3: TGTGCCAGCTCACCTCCGGGTCAATATGCAACTAATGAAAAACTGTTTTTT. Translation gives CASSPPGQYATNEKLFF. The rearrangement uses TRBV18 and TRBJ1-4; D is uncertain. Germline V lookup: CDR1 KGHSH, CDR2 LQKENI. Trimming shortened V by 3 bases and J by 0 bases, and 14 bases separated the two germline ends. This CDR3 has 17 amino acids.

The chain has TRBV10-3 and TRBJ2-1; TRBD2 agrees at 8 bases. The V and J ends lost 3 bases and 5 bases, in that order; junction bases with no gene match: 3. CDR1 and CDR2 (germline): ENHRY, SYGVKD. The CDR3 spans 14 residues. CDR3 sequence (DNA): TGTGCCATCAGTGAACTAGCGGTAGACAATGAGCAGTTCTTC. This translates into CAISELAVDNEQFF.

The chain's CDR3 is CASSLEGLNTGELFF. Written as DNA, the CDR3 is TGTGCCAGCAGCTTAGAGGGGTTGAACACCGGGGAGCTGTTTTTT. This rearrangement joins TRBV11-3 to TRBJ2-2, with unresolved D. The ends were cut back, 0 bases at V and 1 base at J, with 6 bases in the middle. The germline V gene has CDR1 SGHNT and CDR2 YENEEA. The CDR3 consists of 15 residues.

The chain has TRBV5-1 and TRBJ2-7; TRBD2 agrees at 9 bases. This CDR3 has 14 residues. With V trimmed by 1 base and J by 6 bases, 5 bases remained unmatched. CDR1 and CDR2 from the germline V gene are SGHRS and YFSETQ. The chain's CDR3 is CASSLLAGVLEQYF. The CDR3 DNA reads TGCGCCAGCAGCTTGTTAGCGGGAGTCCTCGAGCAGTACTTC. Based on the CDR3 plus reference TRBV5-1 and TRBJ2-7, the full variable domain is KAGVTQTPRYLIKTRGQQVTLSCSPISGHRSVSWYQQTPGQGLQFLFEYFSETQRNKGNFPGRFSGRQFSNSRSEMNVSTLELGDSALYLCASSLLAGVLEQYFGPGTRLTVT.

J is TRBJ2-4 and V is TRBV11-1; either TRBD1 or TRBD2 may supply D (6 bases each). CDR3 size: 17 residues. Germline CDR1 reads SGHAT; CDR2 reads FQDESV (reference sequence). V was clipped by 1 base and J by 8 bases, with 21 bases between them. CDR3 region: CASSLGGYREEGHIQYF. The CDR3 DNA sequence: TGTGCCAGCAGCTTAGGGGGGTACAGGGAGGAGGGTCACATTCAGTACTTC.

This clone was counted a few times. The same CDR3 is also encoded by other DNA sequences in this sample. The chain has TRBV6-4 and TRBJ2-6; D is undetermined. Germline CDR1 reads MRHNA; CDR2 reads SNTAGT. The CDR3 sequence is 15 residues long. Trimming shortened V by 2 bases and J by 0 bases, and 5 bases separated the two germline ends. CDR3 residues: CASSDTNSGANVLTF. In DNA, the CDR3 is TGTGCCAGCAGTGACACCAACTCTGGGGCCAACGTCCTGACTTTC.

This chain uses TRBV10-3 with TRBJ1-5, with TRBD1 as a possible D gene (6 bases). The CDR3 spans 15 residues. Per the germline V gene, CDR1 is ENHRY and CDR2 is SYGVKD. Trimming cost V 4 bases and J 6 bases, with 16 bases left between them. CDR3 in DNA: TGTGCCATCAGTGGGGGGGCGGGGGGCTCTCAGCCCCAGCATTTT. It codes for CAISGGAGGSQPQHF.

This clone occurred once. Germline and junction disagree at one end, which may indicate a read error. The V and J genes are TRBV5-1 and TRBJ2-3, with 13 nucleotides matching TRBD2. Germline CDR1 reads SGHRS; CDR2 reads YFSETQ. This CDR3 comprises 19 residues. This chain's CDR3 is CASSLGLTSGGTSTDTQYF. CDR3 DNA: TGCGCCAGCAGTTTGGGGCTGACTAGCGGGGGGACTAGCACAGATACGCAGTATTTT.

The chain employs TRBV7-2 and TRBJ2-3; D is perhaps TRBD2 (6 bases). The germline V gene has CDR1 SGHTA and CDR2 FQGNSA. The V end lost 5 bases, the J end lost 11 bases, and 17 bases lay between the germline ends. The CDR3 is made up of 13 amino acids. The CDR3 protein is CASSKTREVEQYF. For the CDR3, the DNA is TGTGCCAGCAGCAAGACTAGAGAGGTTGAGCAGTATTTT.

This rearrangement joins TRBV18 to TRBJ2-2; D possibly corresponds to TRBD2 (6 bases). Germline V gene data show CDR1 as KGHSH and CDR2 as LQKENI. The CDR3 loop spans 16 amino acids. Between the trimmed V and J ends, which lost 1 base and 1 base, there was a span of 10 bases. In DNA, the CDR3 is TGTGCCAGCTCACCACGGGACTCCCGGAACACCGGGGAGCTGTTTTTT. Protein sequence: CASSPRDSRNTGELFF. Together with reference TRBV18 and TRBJ2-2, the CDR3 gives the full variable domain: NAGVMQNPRHLVRRRGQEARLRCSPMKGHSHVYWYRQLPEEGLKFMVYLQKENIIDESGMPKERFSAEFPKEGPSILRIQQVVRGDSAAYFCASSPRDSRNTGELFFGEGSRLTVL.

V and J are TRBV9 and TRBJ2-5; perhaps TRBD2 as D (6 bases). CDR3 size: 16 residues. Trimming shortened V by 4 bases and J by 5 bases, and 21 bases separated the two germline ends. Germline-derived CDR1 and CDR2 are SGDLS and YYNGEE. DNA of the CDR3: TGTGCCAGCAGCACCCCACGGGACTCCCTCAGCGAGACCCAGTACTTC. It codes for CASSTPRDSLSETQYF. Full variable domain (remainder filled in from reference TRBV9 and TRBJ2-5): DSGVTQTPKHLITATGQRVTLRCSPRSGDLSVYWYQQSLDQGLQFLIQYYNGEERAKGNILERFSAQQFPDLHSELNLSSLELGDSALYFCASSTPRDSLSETQYFGPGTRLLVL.

This chain uses TRBV6-1 with TRBJ1-2; 11 nucleotides line up with TRBD1. V shed 6 bases, J shed 4 bases, and the junction held 4 bases outside the gene matches. Per the germline V gene, CDR1 is MNHNS and CDR2 is SASEGT. The CDR3 consists of 14 residues. CDR3 DNA sequence: TGTGCCAGCAGGGGGACAGGGGGTAGCTATGGCTACACCTTC. It encodes CASRGTGGSYGYTF.

The J gene is TRBJ2-1, the V gene TRBV2; possible D gene TRBD1, 6 bases. V was trimmed by 1 base and J by 15 bases, leaving 13 bases between them. The germline CDR1 and CDR2 sequences are SNHLY and FYNNEI. The CDR3 loop spans 12 amino acids. The DNA of the CDR3 is TGTGCCAGCAGTGAAGAGGGGGAGCGGAGGTTCTTC. Encoded protein: CASSEEGERRFF.

The V call is TRBV18, the J call TRBJ1-1; possible D gene TRBD1, 5 bases. The CDR3 has 13 amino acids. CDR1 and CDR2 from the germline V gene are KGHSH and LQKENI. The V gene lost 3 bases and the J gene lost 3 bases, with 8 bases spanning the gap. CDR3 region: CASSPGTDTEAFF. Here the CDR3 DNA reads TGTGCCAGCTCACCTGGGACGGACACTGAAGCTTTCTTT.

This chain joins TRBV11-3 and TRBJ2-7; 10 nucleotides align to TRBD1. V shed 6 bases and J 4 bases; nucleotides not matched to a gene: 3. CDR3 size: 13 residues. Germline assignment: CDR1 SGHNT and CDR2 YENEEA. CDR3 amino acids: CASRGQGGYEQYF. The CDR3 nucleotides are TGTGCCAGCAGAGGACAGGGGGGGTACGAGCAGTACTTC.

CDR3 region: CASSLRTSGSHPYEQYF. In DNA, the CDR3 is TGTGCCAGCAGCTTGCGTACTAGCGGGAGTCACCCCTACGAGCAGTACTTC. The chain has TRBV11-2 and TRBJ2-7; TRBD2 agrees at 11 bases. The germline CDR1 and CDR2 sequences are SGHAT and FQNNGV. J gave up 2 bases and V 3 bases, and 9 bases lay outside the gene matches. This CDR3 has 17 residues.

The V gene is TRBV28, the J gene TRBJ2-3, with D possibly being TRBD2 (5 bases). The CDR3 extends over 14 amino acids. The germline V gene encodes CDR1 MDHEN and CDR2 SYDVKM. V lost 8 bases, J lost 0 bases, and 12 bases lay in between. Here the CDR3 reads CASEGYTSTDTQYF. DNA for the CDR3: TGTGCCAGCGAGGGTTATACTAGCACAGATACGCAGTATTTT.

This chain connects TRBV18 to TRBJ1-2, with 7 nucleotides matching TRBD1. This CDR3 is 14 amino acids long. The J segment lost 4 bases and the V segment lost 4 bases, leaving 6 bases of the junction unmatched. CDR1 KGHSH and CDR2 LQKENI come from the germline V gene. CDR3 region: CASSLRDSRYGYTF. CDR3 DNA: TGTGCCAGCTCACTACGGGACAGCCGCTATGGCTACACCTTC.

The chain uses TRBV5-1 and TRBJ1-2, with 9 bases identical to TRBD1. Germline V gene sequence: CDR1 SGHRS, CDR2 YFSETQ. V dropped 9 bases and J dropped 6; count of bases not matched to a gene: 15. This CDR3 spans 15 amino acids. The CDR3 nucleotides read TGCGCCACCGCCACGGGGACAGGGTGGTATGATGGCTACACCTTC. Translating gives CATATGTGWYDGYTF.

The chain carries TRBV5-1 and TRBJ2-4; D assignment may be TRBD1 or TRBD2 (5 bases each). The CDR3 loop spans 18 amino acids. The germline V and J ends were trimmed by 4 bases and 2 bases, with 22 bases remaining between them. Germline CDR1 reads SGHRS; CDR2 reads YFSETQ. In DNA form, the CDR3 reads TGCGCCAGCAGCGGGGGAGAGGGTGGGCCAGGGACCAAAAACATTCAGTACTTC. Translation gives CASSGGEGGPGTKNIQYF.

The chain carries TRBV19 and TRBJ1-1; no definite D call. V was pared by 6 bases and J by 7 bases, with 15 bases between. CDR1 and CDR2 (germline): LNHDA, SQIVND (reference sequence). The CDR3 is 13 amino acids. The CDR3 sequence is CASSSWVAGEAFF. For the CDR3, the DNA is TGTGCCAGTAGCTCTTGGGTTGCGGGTGAAGCTTTCTTT.

V usage is TRBV2 and J usage is TRBJ1-1; D gene ambiguous. This CDR3 comprises 14 residues. The germline V gene encodes CDR1 SNHLY and CDR2 FYNNEI. V was trimmed by 6 bases and J by 8 bases, leaving 19 bases between them. CDR3 residues: CASRGSGPRGEAFF. DNA for the CDR3: TGTGCCAGCAGGGGCTCAGGACCCCGAGGGGAAGCTTTCTTT. Combining the CDR3 with reference TRBV2 and TRBJ1-1 gives the whole variable domain EPEVTQTPSHQVTQMGQEVILRCVPISNHLYFYWYRQILGQKVEFLVSFYNNEISEKSEIFDDQFSVERPDGSNFTLKIRSTKLEDSAMYFCASRGSGPRGEAFFGQGTRLTVV.

The chain couples TRBV5-1 to TRBJ2-4; 7 nucleotides match TRBD1. Germline CDR1 SGHRS, CDR2 YFSETQ. J was trimmed by 10 bases and V by 0 bases; bases with no gene match: 4. The CDR3 covers 13 residues. The CDR3 DNA sequence: TGCGCCAGCAGCTTGGATCAGGGGGATATTCAGTACTTC. It encodes CASSLDQGDIQYF.

The chain recombines TRBV29-1 with TRBJ2-7; 10 nucleotides agree with TRBD1. CDR1 is SQVTM and CDR2 is ANQGSEA in the germline V gene. The CDR3 sequence is 13 residues long. V shed 7 bases, J shed 6 bases, and the junction held 9 bases outside the gene matches. The CDR3 sequence: CSATTGGQVEQYF. The DNA for the CDR3 is TGCAGCGCGACGACAGGGGGCCAGGTCGAGCAGTACTTC.

The J gene is TRBJ2-7, the V gene TRBV19, with 9 bases matching TRBD2. The CDR3 totals 13 residues. The junction had 3 bases not matched to a gene; V was cut back by 4 bases and J by 5 bases. Germline V lookup: CDR1 LNHDA, CDR2 SQIVND (reference sequence). This CDR3 reads CASSRLAGNEQYF. The DNA for the CDR3 is TGTGCCAGTAGTAGGCTAGCGGGAAACGAGCAGTACTTC.

The V and J genes are TRBV10-3 and TRBJ2-1; 8 bases line up with TRBD2. The germline V gene has CDR1 ENHRY and CDR2 SYGVKD. This CDR3 comprises 15 residues. The trim removed 2 bases at V and 3 bases at J, leaving 3 bases unmatched. DNA for the CDR3: TGTGCCATCAGTGAGGGCGGGGGGAACTACAATGAGCAGTTCTTC. As protein: CAISEGGGNYNEQFF.

The chain employs TRBV19 and TRBJ1-3; D unclear. Deletions cut 6 bases from V and 0 bases from J, with 6 bases between. Germline lookup yields CDR1 LNHDA and CDR2 SQIVND (reference sequence). CDR3 length equals 13 residues. CDR3: CASSQNSGNTIYF. In DNA, the CDR3 is TGTGCCAGTAGCCAGAACTCTGGAAACACCATATATTTT.

The chain is built from TRBV7-2 and TRBJ2-2; possible D gene TRBD1, 6 bases. The CDR3 is 15 amino acids. CDR1 is SGHTA and CDR2 is FQGNSA in the germline V gene. V lost 1 base to trimming and J lost 5 bases, with 11 bases between them. The chain's CDR3 is CASSLGYRATGELFF. For the CDR3, the DNA is TGTGCCAGCAGCTTAGGTTACAGGGCTACCGGGGAGCTGTTTTTT.

The rearrangement uses TRBV6-5 and TRBJ2-7, with unresolved D. The CDR3 is 14 amino acids. Germline V gene data show CDR1 as MNHEY and CDR2 as SVGAGI. The V end was cut by 2 bases, the J end by 6 bases, with 14 bases between. This CDR3 reads CASSYRWGGSEQYF. As DNA, the CDR3 is TGTGCCAGCAGTTACAGGTGGGGTGGATCCGAGCAGTACTTC.

The chain has TRBV5-6 and TRBJ2-2, with 10 bases aligning to TRBD1. Germline CDR1 SGHDT, CDR2 YYEEEE. After removal of 4 bases from V and 4 bases from J, the junction contained 7 bases not matched to a gene. The CDR3 is made up of 16 amino acids. In DNA form, the CDR3 reads TGTGCCAGCAGCCCCCGGACAGGGGGGAGCACCGGGGAGCTGTTTTTT. Translated, it gives CASSPRTGGSTGELFF.